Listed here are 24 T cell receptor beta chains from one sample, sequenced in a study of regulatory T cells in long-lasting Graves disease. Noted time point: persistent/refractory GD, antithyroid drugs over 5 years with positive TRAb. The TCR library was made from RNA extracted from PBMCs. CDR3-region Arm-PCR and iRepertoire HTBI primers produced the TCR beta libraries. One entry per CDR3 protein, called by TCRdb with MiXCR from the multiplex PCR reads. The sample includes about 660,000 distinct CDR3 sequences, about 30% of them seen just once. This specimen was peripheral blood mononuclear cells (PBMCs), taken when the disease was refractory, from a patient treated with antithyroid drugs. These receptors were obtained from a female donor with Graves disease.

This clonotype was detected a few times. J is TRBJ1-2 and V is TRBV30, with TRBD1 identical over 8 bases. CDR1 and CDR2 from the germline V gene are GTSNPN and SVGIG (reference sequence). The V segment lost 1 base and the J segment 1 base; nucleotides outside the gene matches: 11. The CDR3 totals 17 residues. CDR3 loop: CAWSARFGQGFNYGYTF. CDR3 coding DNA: TGTGCCTGGAGTGCCCGATTCGGACAGGGCTTTAACTATGGCTACACCTTC.

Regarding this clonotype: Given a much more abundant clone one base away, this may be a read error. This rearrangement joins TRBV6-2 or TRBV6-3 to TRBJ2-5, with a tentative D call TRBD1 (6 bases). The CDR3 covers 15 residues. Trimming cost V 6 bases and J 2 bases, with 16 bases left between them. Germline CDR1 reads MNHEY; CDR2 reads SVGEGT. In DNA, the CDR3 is TGTGCCAGCAGCCCTCTCGGGACACCGCAAGAGACCCAGTACTTC. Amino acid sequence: CASSPLGTPQETQYF.

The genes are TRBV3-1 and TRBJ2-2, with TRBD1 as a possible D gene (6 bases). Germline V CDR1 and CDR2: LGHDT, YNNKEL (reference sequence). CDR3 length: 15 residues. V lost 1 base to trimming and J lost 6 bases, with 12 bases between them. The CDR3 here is CASSQGGPGAGELFF. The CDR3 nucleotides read TGTGCCAGCAGCCAAGGGGGGCCCGGGGCCGGGGAGCTGTTTTTT.

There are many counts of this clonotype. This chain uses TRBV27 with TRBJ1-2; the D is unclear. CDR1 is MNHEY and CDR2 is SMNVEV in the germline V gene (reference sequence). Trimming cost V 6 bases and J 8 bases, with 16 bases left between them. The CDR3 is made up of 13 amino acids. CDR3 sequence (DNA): TGTGCCAGCAGCTTAGGAGGGTTAGGGGGCTACACCTTC. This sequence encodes CASSLGGLGGYTF.

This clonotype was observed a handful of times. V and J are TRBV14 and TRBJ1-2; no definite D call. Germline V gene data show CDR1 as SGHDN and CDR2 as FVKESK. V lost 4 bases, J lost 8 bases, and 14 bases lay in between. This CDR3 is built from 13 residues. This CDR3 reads CASSPRTSGGYTF. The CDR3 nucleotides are TGTGCCAGCAGCCCGAGAACCTCAGGAGGCTACACCTTC.

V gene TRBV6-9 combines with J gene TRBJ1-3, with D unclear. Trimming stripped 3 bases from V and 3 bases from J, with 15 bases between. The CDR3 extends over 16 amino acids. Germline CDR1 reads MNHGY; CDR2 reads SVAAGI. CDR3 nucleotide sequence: TGTGCCAGCAGTTACCTGTCCGTTCGGGGTGGAAACACCATATATTTT. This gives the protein CASSYLSVRGGNTIYF.

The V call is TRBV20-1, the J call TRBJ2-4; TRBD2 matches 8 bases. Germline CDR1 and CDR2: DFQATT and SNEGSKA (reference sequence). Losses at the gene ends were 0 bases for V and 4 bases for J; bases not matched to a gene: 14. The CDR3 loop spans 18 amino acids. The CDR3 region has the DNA TGCAGTGCTAGAGATGAGTGGGTGACGGGACTAGAGAAAAACATTCAGTACTTC. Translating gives CSARDEWVTGLEKNIQYF.

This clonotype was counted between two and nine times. The chain's CDR3 is CASEGLNYGYTF. The CDR3 coding sequence is TGTGCCAGTGAGGGACTTAACTATGGCTACACCTTC. The chain has TRBV19 and TRBJ1-2; weak D call: TRBD1 (5 bases). Trimming left V 8 bases short and J 1 base short, with 8 bases between. From germline, CDR1 is LNHDA and CDR2 SQIVND (reference sequence). CDR3 length: 12 amino acids.

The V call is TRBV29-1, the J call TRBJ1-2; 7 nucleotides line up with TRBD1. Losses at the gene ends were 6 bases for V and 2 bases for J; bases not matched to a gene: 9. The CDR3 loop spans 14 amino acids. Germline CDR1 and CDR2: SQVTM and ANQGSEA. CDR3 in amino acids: CSVPPGQTNYGYTF. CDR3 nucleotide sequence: TGCAGCGTCCCTCCGGGACAGACGAACTATGGCTACACCTTC.

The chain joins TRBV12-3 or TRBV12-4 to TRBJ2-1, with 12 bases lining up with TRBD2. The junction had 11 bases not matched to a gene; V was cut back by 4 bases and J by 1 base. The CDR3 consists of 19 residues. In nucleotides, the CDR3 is TGTGCCAGCAGTTCGACTAGCGGGAGTGGAAGACAGTCCTACAATGAGCAGTTCTTC. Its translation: CASSSTSGSGRQSYNEQFF.

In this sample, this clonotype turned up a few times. CDR3 coding DNA: TGTGCCAGCAGTTTAGTATCGGGCTACGAGCAGTACTTC. Translated, it gives CASSLVSGYEQYF. The V and J genes are TRBV12-3 or TRBV12-4 and TRBJ2-7; no clear D. The CDR3 totals 13 residues. Trimming removed 1 base from V and 3 bases from J, with 7 bases in between.

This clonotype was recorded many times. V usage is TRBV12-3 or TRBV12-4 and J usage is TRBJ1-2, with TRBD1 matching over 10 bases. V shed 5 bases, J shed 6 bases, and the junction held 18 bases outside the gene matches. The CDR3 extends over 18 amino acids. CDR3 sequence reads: CASSPIRTGGPDYDGYTF. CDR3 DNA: TGTGCCAGCAGTCCAATAAGGACAGGGGGGCCGGACTACGATGGCTACACCTTC.

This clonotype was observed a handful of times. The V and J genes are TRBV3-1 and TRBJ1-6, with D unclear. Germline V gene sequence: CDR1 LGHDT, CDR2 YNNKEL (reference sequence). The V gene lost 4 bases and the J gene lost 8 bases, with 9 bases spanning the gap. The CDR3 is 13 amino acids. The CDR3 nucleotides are TGTGCCAGCAGCCGGACGTGTGATTCACCCCTCCACTTT. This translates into CASSRTCDSPLHF. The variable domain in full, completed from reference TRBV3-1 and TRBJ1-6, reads DTAVSQTPKYLVTQMGNDKSIKCEQNLGHDTMYWYKQDSKKFLKIMFSYNNKELIINETVPNRFSPKSPDKAHLNLHINSLELGDSAVYFCASSRTCDSPLHFGNGTRLTVT.

CDR3 sequence: CASSVDPEDYGYTF. The CDR3 bases are TGTGCCAGCAGCGTAGATCCCGAGGACTATGGCTACACCTTC. V is TRBV9 and J is TRBJ1-2; D unclear. Trimming left V 0 bases short and J 3 bases short, with 9 bases between. The CDR3 runs 14 residues. Per the germline V gene, CDR1 is SGDLS and CDR2 is YYNGEE.

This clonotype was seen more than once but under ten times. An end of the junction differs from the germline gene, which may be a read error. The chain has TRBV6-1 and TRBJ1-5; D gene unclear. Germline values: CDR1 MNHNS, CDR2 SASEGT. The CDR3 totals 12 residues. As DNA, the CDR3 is TGTGCCAGCAGTGAAGCGGCCGGACCTCCTGCTTTT. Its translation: CASSEAAGPPAF.

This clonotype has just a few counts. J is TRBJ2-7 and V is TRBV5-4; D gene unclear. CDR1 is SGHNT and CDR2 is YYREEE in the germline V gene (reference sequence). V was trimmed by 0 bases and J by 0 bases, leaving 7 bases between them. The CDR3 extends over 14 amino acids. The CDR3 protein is CASSLGPHSYEQYF. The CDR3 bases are TGTGCCAGCAGCTTGGGGCCACACTCCTACGAGCAGTACTTC.

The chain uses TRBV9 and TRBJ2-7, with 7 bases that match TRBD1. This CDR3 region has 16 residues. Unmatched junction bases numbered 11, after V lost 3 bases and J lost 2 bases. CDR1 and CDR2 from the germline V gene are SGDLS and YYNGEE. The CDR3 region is CASSAHAGTAPYEQYF. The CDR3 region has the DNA TGTGCCAGCAGCGCACACGCCGGGACAGCCCCCTACGAGCAGTACTTC.

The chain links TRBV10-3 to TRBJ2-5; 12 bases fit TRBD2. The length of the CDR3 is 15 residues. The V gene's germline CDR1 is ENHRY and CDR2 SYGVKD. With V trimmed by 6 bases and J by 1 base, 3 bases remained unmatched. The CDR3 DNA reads TGTGCCATCAGAGGGACTAGCGGGTTCCAAGAGACCCAGTACTTC. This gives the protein CAIRGTSGFQETQYF.

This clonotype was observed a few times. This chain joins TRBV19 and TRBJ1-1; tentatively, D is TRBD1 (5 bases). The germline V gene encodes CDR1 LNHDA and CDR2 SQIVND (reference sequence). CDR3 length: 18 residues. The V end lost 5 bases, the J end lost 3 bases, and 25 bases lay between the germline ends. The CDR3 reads CASSSRQTQNMRYTEAFF. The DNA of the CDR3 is TGTGCCAGTAGTTCGCGACAGACCCAAAACATGCGGTACACTGAAGCTTTCTTT.

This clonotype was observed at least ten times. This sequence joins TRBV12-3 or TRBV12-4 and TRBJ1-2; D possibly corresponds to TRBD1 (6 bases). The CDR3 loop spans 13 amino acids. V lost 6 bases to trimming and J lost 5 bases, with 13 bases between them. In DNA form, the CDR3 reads TGTGCCAGCAGGGCAGGGGCGGAGTATGGCTACACCTTC. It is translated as CASRAGAEYGYTF.

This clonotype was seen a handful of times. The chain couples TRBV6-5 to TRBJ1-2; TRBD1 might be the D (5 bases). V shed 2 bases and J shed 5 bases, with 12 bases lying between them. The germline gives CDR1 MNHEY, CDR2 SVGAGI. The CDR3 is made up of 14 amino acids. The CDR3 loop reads CASSYRGGGYGYTF. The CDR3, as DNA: TGTGCCAGCAGTTACCGGGGGGGGGGGTATGGCTACACCTTC.

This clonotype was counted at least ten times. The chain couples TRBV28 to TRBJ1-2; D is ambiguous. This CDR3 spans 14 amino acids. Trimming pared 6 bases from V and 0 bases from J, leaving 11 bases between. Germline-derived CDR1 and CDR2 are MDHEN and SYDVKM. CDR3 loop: CASSNRQTNYGYTF. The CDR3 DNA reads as TGTGCCAGCAGCAACCGACAAACTAACTATGGCTACACCTTC.

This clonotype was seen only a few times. CDR3 sequence reads: CSVGEPNEKLFF. In DNA form, the CDR3 reads TGCAGCGTTGGGGAACCTAATGAAAAACTGTTTTTT. The rearrangement links TRBV29-1 to TRBJ1-4; D is undetermined. The CDR3 runs 12 residues. Trimming stripped 4 bases from V and 3 bases from J, with 6 bases between. CDR1 SQVTM and CDR2 ANQGSEA come from the germline V gene.

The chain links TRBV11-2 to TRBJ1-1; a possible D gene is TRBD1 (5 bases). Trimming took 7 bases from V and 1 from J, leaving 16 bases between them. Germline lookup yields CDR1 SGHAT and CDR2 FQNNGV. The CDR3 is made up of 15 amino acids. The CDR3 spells CASTPAGHTNTEAFF. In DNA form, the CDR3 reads TGTGCCAGCACCCCGGCTGGACATACGAACACTGAAGCTTTCTTT.